The 22 T cell receptor beta chains in this list originate from one sample, sequenced in a study of shared clonotypes between healthy human individuals. The table came from immunoSEQ multiplex PCR; TCRdb's copy has only in-frame clones and leaves some out. Altogether 450,000 to 600,000 clones are present, 79% being singletons, with the ten largest covering approximately 12%. Sequencing was carried out using PBMCs. These receptors all come from a woman between 35 and 50 years old in good health. Some clones in this sample may be carry-over from other donors' samples.

The V and J genes are TRBV28 and TRBJ1-4; D call uncertain. From germline, CDR1 is MDHEN and CDR2 SYDVKM. This CDR3 contains 13 residues. Deletions cut 5 bases from V and 11 bases from J, with 15 bases between. The CDR3 is CASSRRTPDKLFF. The CDR3 nucleotides read TGTGCCAGCAGTCGGAGAACCCCTGATAAACTGTTTTTT.

The CDR3 loop reads CAWRDRGLYGYTF. As DNA, the CDR3 is TGTGCCTGGAGGGACAGGGGGCTCTATGGCTACACCTTC. V usage is TRBV30 and J usage is TRBJ1-2; 11 positions agree with TRBD1. This CDR3 region has 13 residues. Per the germline V gene, CDR1 is GTSNPN and CDR2 is SVGIG (reference sequence). V gave up 3 bases and J gave up 4 bases; unmatched junction bases: 1.

The chain joins TRBV19 to TRBJ2-7; 8 bases align to TRBD1. CDR1 and CDR2 from the germline V gene are LNHDA and SQIVND (reference sequence). This CDR3 region has 15 residues. The V segment lost 3 bases and the J segment 2 bases; nucleotides outside the gene matches: 6. CDR3 DNA: TGTGCCAGTAGTATGGGGGACAGGCCACCCTACGAGCAGTACTTC. Translation: CASSMGDRPPYEQYF.

This clone was seen more than once but under ten times. This sequence joins TRBV7-9 and TRBJ1-1; D possibly corresponds to TRBD1 (5 bases). V was shortened by 1 base and J by 7 bases, with 7 bases between the two germline ends. The CDR3 contains 12 residues. The germline V gene encodes CDR1 SEHNR and CDR2 FQNEAQ (reference sequence). The CDR3 loop is CASSLVGVEAFF. As DNA, the CDR3 is TGTGCCAGCAGCTTAGTGGGGGTTGAAGCTTTCTTT. Filled out from reference TRBV7-9 and TRBJ1-1, the complete variable domain reads DTGVSQNPRHKITKRGQNVTFRCDPISEHNRLYWYRQTLGQGPEFLTYFQNEAQLEKSRLLSDRFSAERPKGSFSTLEIQRTEQGDSAMYLCASSLVGVEAFFGQGTRLTVV.

This chain connects TRBV4-3 to TRBJ2-5, with 11 positions matching TRBD1. This CDR3 spans 20 amino acids. V gave up 5 bases and J gave up 1 base; unmatched junction bases: 18. From germline, CDR1 is LGHNA and CDR2 YSLEER. This CDR3 is CASSEDRGLQSGWGQETQYF. The CDR3 region has the DNA TGCGCCAGCAGCGAGGACAGGGGGCTCCAATCCGGGTGGGGCCAAGAGACCCAGTACTTC.

V usage is TRBV6-1 and J usage is TRBJ1-4; D perhaps matches TRBD1 (5 bases). Per germline, CDR1 MNHNS and CDR2 SASEGT. The CDR3 covers 13 residues. V shed 2 bases and J shed 13 bases, with 14 bases lying between them. Written as DNA, the CDR3 is TGTGCCAGCAGTGAAAGCACAGGAATTGGACTGTTTTTT. Amino acids: CASSESTGIGLFF.

This clone has just one count. This rearrangement joins TRBV5-1 to TRBJ2-2; 10 positions agree with TRBD2. The CDR3 consists of 17 residues. The germline V gene has CDR1 SGHRS and CDR2 YFSETQ. V shed 3 bases, J shed 1 base, and the junction held 6 bases outside the gene matches. The CDR3 bases are TGCGCCAGCAGCTCAAAGCGGGAGGGCCTGAACACCGGGGAGCTGTTTTTT. It encodes CASSSKREGLNTGELFF.

The J gene is TRBJ2-4, the V gene TRBV11-2; 8 positions match TRBD2. The CDR3 has 16 residues. Germline V gene lookup returns CDR1 SGHAT and CDR2 FQNNGV. V was clipped by 2 bases and J by 2 bases; unmatched bases: 5. The CDR3 sequence: CASSLWGLVTKNIQYF. CDR3 in DNA: TGTGCCAGCAGCTTATGGGGACTAGTAACCAAAAACATTCAGTACTTC.

V is TRBV10-3 and J is TRBJ2-1, with 9 bases aligning to TRBD2. V lost 3 bases, J lost 2 bases, and 5 bases stayed unmatched. The CDR3 extends over 16 amino acids. Germline V gives CDR1 ENHRY, CDR2 SYGVKD. CDR3 DNA: TGTGCCATCAGTGACACGGCTAGCGGGACCTACAATGAGCAGTTCTTC. This sequence encodes CAISDTASGTYNEQFF.

V gene TRBV29-1 combines with J gene TRBJ2-1; weak D call: TRBD2 (5 bases). The V gene's germline CDR1 is SQVTM and CDR2 ANQGSEA. V lost 7 bases, J lost 0 bases, and 7 bases lay in between. The CDR3 consists of 12 residues. As DNA, the CDR3 is TGCAGCGGGAGGAGCTCCTACAATGAGCAGTTCTTC. The encoded protein is CSGRSSYNEQFF.

The chain uses TRBV19 and TRBJ1-2, with 7 bases lining up with TRBD1. V was clipped by 7 bases and J by 0 bases; unmatched bases: 8. The CDR3 is made up of 15 amino acids. In germline, CDR1 is LNHDA, CDR2 SQIVND (reference sequence). CDR3 sequence reads: CASTPRTGPNYGYTF. The DNA of the CDR3 is TGTGCCAGTACTCCCAGGACAGGACCTAACTATGGCTACACCTTC.

The chain uses TRBV7-7 and TRBJ2-2; 11 bases match TRBD2. This CDR3 spans 15 amino acids. With V trimmed by 8 bases and J by 5 bases, 7 bases remained unmatched. Germline V CDR1 and CDR2: SSHAT, FNYEAQ (reference sequence). In nucleotides, the CDR3 is TGTGCCAGCGGATCCGGGACTAGCGGTACCGGGGAGCTGTTTTTT. As protein: CASGSGTSGTGELFF.

This clone showed up just once. This sequence joins TRBV18 and TRBJ1-5, with 9 bases identical to TRBD1. The length of the CDR3 is 15 residues. Trimming took 4 bases from V and 1 from J; bases not matched to a gene: 2. Germline V gene sequence: CDR1 KGHSH, CDR2 LQKENI. The CDR3 DNA follows: TGTGCCAGCTCACGAGGACAGGGGAGCAATCAGCCCCAGCATTTT. Amino acid sequence: CASSRGQGSNQPQHF.

With regard to this clone: Other DNA sequences in the sample encode the same CDR3. V and J are TRBV27 and TRBJ2-1; D gene ambiguous. Germline V CDR1 and CDR2: MNHEY, SMNVEV (reference sequence). Trimming removed 6 bases from V and 0 bases from J, with 12 bases in between. The CDR3 sequence is 15 residues long. This CDR3 is CASRIGGSSYNEQFF. The CDR3 DNA is TGTGCCAGCAGAATCGGCGGCAGCTCCTACAATGAGCAGTTCTTC.

This clone has only one observation. The chain carries TRBV7-3 and TRBJ2-7; TRBD2 agrees at 7 bases. CDR1 is SGHTA and CDR2 is FQGTGA in the germline V gene. V lost 5 bases to trimming and J lost 5 bases; unmatched junction nucleotides: 9. The CDR3 is made up of 14 amino acids. CDR3: CASSVSGIGNEQYF. The CDR3 region has the DNA TGTGCCAGCAGCGTAAGCGGGATCGGTAACGAGCAGTACTTC.

This clone was seen a single time. The genes are TRBV19 and TRBJ1-5, with 10 bases aligning to TRBD1. The CDR3 contains 16 residues. The germline gives CDR1 LNHDA, CDR2 SQIVND (reference sequence). Trimming cost V 2 bases and J 5 bases; bases outside gene matches: 6. CDR3 nucleotides: TGTGCCAGTAGTATATCCCGGGACAGGGGATATCAGCCCCAGCATTTT. Its translation: CASSISRDRGYQPQHF.

V usage is TRBV19 and J usage is TRBJ1-5, with 8 bases lining up with TRBD1. V was pared by 5 bases and J by 3 bases, with 3 bases of the junction left unmatched. Germline V gene data show CDR1 as LNHDA and CDR2 as SQIVND (reference sequence). The CDR3 is 14 amino acids. The CDR3 spells CASSETGDNQPQHF. CDR3 DNA sequence: TGTGCCAGTAGTGAGACAGGGGACAATCAGCCCCAGCATTTT.

Concerning this clone itself: The same CDR3 is also encoded by other DNA sequences in this sample. The J gene is TRBJ2-5, the V gene TRBV5-1; 9 nucleotides align to TRBD2. Germline loops: CDR1 SGHRS, CDR2 YFSETQ. The CDR3 covers 16 residues. V dropped 1 base and J dropped 5; count of bases not matched to a gene: 9. The DNA for the CDR3 is TGCGCCAGCAGCTTGTTTCTGGCGGGAGGGGAGGAGACCCAGTACTTC. Protein sequence: CASSLFLAGGEETQYF.

The J gene is TRBJ1-2, the V gene TRBV7-9, with TRBD1 matching 11 bases. The CDR3 has 14 residues. Germline CDR1 is SEHNR and CDR2 is FQNEAQ (reference sequence). V lost 10 bases, J lost 2 bases, and 6 bases stayed unmatched. The CDR3 DNA reads as TGTGCCAACGGAAGGACAGGGGGCAACTATGGCTACACCTTC. Its protein product is CANGRTGGNYGYTF.

The chain couples TRBV6-5 to TRBJ2-7, with 8 bases that match TRBD1. Germline CDR1 reads MNHEY; CDR2 reads SVGAGI. The CDR3 covers 15 residues. V shed 2 bases and J 4 bases; nucleotides not matched to a gene: 7. CDR3 bases: TGTGCCAGCAGTTACCAGACAGGGGCTTGGTACGAGCAGTACTTC. Translation: CASSYQTGAWYEQYF.

The V and J genes are TRBV19 and TRBJ2-7; 8 positions agree with TRBD1. V was clipped by 8 bases and J by 2 bases; unmatched bases: 5. Germline V CDR1 and CDR2: LNHDA, SQIVND (reference sequence). This CDR3 contains 13 residues. The CDR3, as DNA: TGTGCCAGTCAACAGGGGGAAACCTACGAGCAGTACTTC. Translation: CASQQGETYEQYF.

The chain joins TRBV4-1 to TRBJ1-1; 7 bases are shared with TRBD1. The CDR3 covers 15 residues. CDR1 and CDR2 (germline): MGHRA, YSYEKL. V was pared by 1 base and J by 4 bases, with 6 bases of the junction left unmatched. DNA for the CDR3: TGCGCCAGCAGCCAAGGACAGGGAGAGGTCACTGAAGCTTTCTTT. It codes for CASSQGQGEVTEAFF.